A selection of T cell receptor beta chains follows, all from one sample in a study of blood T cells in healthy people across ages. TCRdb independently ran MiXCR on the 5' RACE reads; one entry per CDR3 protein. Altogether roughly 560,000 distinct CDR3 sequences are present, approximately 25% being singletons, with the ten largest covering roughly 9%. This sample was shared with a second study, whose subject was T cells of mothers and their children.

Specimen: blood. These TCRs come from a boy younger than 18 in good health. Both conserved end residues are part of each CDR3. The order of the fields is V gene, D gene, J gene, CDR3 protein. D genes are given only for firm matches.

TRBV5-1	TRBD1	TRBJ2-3	CASSSTGGKDTQYF
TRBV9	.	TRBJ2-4	CASSPSGGAGNIQYF
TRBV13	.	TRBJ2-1	CASSPFQGTDYNEQFF
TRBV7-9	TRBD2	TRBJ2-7	CASSGGRVLYEQYF
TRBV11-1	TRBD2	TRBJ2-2	CASSLSSGRIVWTGELFF
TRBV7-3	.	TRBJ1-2	CASSPGSANYGYTF
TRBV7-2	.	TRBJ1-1	CASSFFADEGNTEAFF
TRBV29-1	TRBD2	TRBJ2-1	CSVASGRRDEQFF
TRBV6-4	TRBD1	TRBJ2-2	CASSDGQGNTGELFF
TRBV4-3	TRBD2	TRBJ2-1	CASSQDRGRAYNEQFF
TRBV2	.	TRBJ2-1	CASSEGGPTIYEQFF
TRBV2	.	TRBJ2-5	CASLTRGSLKETQYF
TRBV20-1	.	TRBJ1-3	CSASPDPSEGNTIYF
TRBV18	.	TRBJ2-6	CASSPAGALSGANVLTF
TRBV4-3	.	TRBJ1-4	CASSRTGVGVCEKLFF
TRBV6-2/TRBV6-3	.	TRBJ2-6	CASSYSGTGANVLTF
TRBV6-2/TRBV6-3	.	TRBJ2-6	CASSYRGTGANVLTF
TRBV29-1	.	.	CSVQGTYEQYF
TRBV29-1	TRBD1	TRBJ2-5	CSVRDRGGQETQYF